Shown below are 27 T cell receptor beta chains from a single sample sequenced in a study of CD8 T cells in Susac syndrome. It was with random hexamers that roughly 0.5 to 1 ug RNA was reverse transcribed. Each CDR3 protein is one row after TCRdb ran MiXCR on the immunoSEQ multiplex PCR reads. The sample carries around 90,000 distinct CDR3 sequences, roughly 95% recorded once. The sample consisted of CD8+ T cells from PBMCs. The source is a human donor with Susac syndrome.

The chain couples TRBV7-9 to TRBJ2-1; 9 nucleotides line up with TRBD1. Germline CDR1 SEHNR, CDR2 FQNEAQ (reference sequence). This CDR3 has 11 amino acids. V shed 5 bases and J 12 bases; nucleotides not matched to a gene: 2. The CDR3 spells CASSLDRGQFF. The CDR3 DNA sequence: TGTGCCAGCAGCCTGGACAGGGGGCAGTTCTTC.

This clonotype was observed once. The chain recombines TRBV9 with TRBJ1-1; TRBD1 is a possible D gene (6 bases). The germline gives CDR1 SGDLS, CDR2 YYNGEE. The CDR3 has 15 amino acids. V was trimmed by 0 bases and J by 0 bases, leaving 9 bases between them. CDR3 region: CASSVEDSVNTEAFF. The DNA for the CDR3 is TGTGCCAGCAGCGTAGAGGACAGTGTGAACACTGAAGCTTTCTTT.

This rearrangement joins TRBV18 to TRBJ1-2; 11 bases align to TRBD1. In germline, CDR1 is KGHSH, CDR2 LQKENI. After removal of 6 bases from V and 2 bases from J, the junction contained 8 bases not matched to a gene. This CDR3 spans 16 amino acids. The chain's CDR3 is CASSEGQGELNYGYTF. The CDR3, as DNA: TGTGCCAGCTCGGAGGGACAGGGGGAATTGAACTATGGCTACACCTTC.

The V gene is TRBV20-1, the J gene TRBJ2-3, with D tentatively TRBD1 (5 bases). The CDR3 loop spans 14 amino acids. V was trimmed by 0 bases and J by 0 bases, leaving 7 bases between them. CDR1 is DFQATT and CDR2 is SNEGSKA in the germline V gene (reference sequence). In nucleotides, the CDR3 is TGCAGTGCTAGAGAAGGGGCAAGCACAGATACGCAGTATTTT. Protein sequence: CSAREGASTDTQYF.

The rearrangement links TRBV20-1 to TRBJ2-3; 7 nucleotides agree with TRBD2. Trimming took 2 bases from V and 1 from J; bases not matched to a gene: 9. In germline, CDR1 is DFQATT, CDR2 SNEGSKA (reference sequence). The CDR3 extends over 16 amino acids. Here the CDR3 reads CSARSQGGVGTDTQYF. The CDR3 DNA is TGCAGTGCTAGATCTCAGGGAGGGGTCGGCACAGATACGCAGTATTTT.

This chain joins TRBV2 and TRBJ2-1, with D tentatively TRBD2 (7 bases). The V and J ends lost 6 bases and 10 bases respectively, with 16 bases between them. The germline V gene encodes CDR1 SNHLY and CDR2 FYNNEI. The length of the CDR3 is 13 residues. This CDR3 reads CASRRGGLDEQFF. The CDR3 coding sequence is TGTGCCAGCAGGAGGGGGGGCCTCGACGAGCAGTTCTTC.

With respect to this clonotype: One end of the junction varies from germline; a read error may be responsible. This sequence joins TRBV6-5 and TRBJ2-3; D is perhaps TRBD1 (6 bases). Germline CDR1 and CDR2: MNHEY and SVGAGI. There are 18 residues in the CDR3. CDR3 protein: CASSHSLGGQHPHRTQYF. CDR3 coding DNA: TGTGCCAGCAGTCACTCCTTAGGGGGTCAACACCCTCATCGTACGCAGTATTTT.

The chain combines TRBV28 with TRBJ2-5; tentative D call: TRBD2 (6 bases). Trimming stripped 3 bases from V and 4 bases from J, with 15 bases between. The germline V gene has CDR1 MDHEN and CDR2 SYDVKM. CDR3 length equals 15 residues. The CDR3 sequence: CASSLRGRGTETQYF. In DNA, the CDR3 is TGTGCCAGCAGTTTGAGAGGGCGGGGAACAGAGACCCAGTACTTC.

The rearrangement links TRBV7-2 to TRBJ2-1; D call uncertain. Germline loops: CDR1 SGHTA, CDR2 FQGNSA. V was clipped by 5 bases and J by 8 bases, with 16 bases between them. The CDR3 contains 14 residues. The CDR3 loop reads CASSPAVSRDEQFF. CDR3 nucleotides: TGTGCCAGCAGCCCCGCTGTGAGCCGGGATGAGCAGTTCTTC. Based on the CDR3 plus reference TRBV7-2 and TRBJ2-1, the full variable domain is GAGVSQSPSNKVTEKGKDVELRCDPISGHTALYWYRQSLGQGLEFLIYFQGNSAPDKSGLPSDRFSAERTGGSVSTLTIQRTQQEDSAVYLCASSPAVSRDEQFFGPGTRLTVL.

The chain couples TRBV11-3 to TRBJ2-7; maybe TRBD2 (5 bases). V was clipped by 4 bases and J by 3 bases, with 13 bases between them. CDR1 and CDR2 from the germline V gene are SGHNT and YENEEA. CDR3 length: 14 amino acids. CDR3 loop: CASSSPGVNYEQYF. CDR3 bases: TGTGCCAGCAGCTCCCCCGGGGTAAACTACGAGCAGTACTTC.

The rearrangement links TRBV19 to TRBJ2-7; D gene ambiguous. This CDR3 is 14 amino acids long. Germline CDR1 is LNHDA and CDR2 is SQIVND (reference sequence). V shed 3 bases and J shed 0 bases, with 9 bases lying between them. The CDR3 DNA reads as TGTGCCAGTAGTATGGTGGGTAGCTCCTACGAGCAGTACTTC. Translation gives CASSMVGSSYEQYF.

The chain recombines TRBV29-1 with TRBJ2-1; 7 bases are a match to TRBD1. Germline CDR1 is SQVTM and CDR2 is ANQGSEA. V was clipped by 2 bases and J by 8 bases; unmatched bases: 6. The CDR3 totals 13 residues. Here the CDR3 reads CSVERAGGYEQFF. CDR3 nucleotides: TGCAGCGTTGAACGGGCAGGGGGATATGAGCAGTTCTTC.

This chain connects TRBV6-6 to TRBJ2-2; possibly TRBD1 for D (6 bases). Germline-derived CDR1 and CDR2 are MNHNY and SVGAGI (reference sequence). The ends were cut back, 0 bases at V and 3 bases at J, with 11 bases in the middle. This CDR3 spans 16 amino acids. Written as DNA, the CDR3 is TGTGCCAGCAGTTACTCGGGGGCTTCTGACACCGGGGAGCTGTTTTTT. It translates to CASSYSGASDTGELFF.

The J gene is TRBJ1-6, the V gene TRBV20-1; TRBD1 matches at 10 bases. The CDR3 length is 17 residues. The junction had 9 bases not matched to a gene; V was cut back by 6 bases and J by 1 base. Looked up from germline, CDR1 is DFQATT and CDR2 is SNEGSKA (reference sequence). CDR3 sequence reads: CSASRQGAWSYNSPLHF. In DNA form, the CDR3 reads TGCAGTGCCTCGAGACAGGGGGCATGGTCCTATAATTCACCCCTCCACTTT.

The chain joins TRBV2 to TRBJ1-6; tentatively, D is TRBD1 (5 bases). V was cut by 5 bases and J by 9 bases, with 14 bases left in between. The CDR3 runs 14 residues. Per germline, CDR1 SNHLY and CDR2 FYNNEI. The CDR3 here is CASSTGTGVSPLHF. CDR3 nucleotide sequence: TGTGCCAGCAGTACCGGGACGGGAGTTTCACCCCTCCACTTT.

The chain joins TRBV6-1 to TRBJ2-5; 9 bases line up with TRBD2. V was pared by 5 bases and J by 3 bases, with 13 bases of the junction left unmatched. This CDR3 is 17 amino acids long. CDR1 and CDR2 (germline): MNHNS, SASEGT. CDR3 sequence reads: CASSLFGGGGGKETQYF. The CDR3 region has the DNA TGTGCCAGCAGTCTTTTCGGCGGCGGGGGGGGTAAAGAGACCCAGTACTTC.

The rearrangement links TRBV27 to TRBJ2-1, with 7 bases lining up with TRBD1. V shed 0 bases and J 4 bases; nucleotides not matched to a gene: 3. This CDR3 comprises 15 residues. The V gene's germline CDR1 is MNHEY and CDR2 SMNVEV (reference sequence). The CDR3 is CASSLSARGYNEQFF. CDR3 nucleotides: TGTGCCAGCAGTTTATCTGCCAGGGGGTACAATGAGCAGTTCTTC.

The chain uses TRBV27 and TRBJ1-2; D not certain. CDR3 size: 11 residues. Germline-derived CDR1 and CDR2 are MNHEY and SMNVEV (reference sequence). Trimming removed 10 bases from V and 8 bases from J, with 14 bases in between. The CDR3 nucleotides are TGTGCCACCAGCGGGGTCCACGGCTACACCTTC. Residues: CATSGVHGYTF.

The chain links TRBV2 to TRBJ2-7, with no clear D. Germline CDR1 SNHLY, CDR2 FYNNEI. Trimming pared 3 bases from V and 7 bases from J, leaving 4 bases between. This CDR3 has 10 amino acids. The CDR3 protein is CASSEGEQYF. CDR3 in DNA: TGTGCCAGCAGTGAGGGTGAGCAGTACTTC.

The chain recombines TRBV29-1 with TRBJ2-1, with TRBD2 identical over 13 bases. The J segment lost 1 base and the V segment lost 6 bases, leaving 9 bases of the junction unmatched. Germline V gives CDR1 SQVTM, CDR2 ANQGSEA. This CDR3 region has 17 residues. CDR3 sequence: CSVSGTSGVRSYNEQFF. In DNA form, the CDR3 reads TGCAGCGTCTCCGGGACTAGCGGGGTACGGTCCTACAATGAGCAGTTCTTC.

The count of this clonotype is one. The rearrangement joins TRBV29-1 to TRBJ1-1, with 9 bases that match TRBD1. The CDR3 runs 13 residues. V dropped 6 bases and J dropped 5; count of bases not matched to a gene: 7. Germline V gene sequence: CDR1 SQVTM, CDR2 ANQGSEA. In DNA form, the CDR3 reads TGCAGCGTACGGACAGGGGAAGGGACTGAAGCTTTCTTT. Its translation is CSVRTGEGTEAFF.

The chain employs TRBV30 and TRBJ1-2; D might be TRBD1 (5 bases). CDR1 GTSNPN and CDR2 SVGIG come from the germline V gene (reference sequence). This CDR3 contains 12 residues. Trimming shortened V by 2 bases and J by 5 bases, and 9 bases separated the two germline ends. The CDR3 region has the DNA TGTGCCTGGAGTATGAGGGGTTATGGCTACACCTTC. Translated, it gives CAWSMRGYGYTF.

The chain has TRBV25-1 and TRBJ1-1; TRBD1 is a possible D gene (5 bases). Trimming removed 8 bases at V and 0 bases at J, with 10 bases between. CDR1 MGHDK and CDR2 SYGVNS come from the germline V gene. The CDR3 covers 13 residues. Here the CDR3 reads CASLGPVNTEAFF. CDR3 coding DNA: TGTGCCAGCCTGGGACCGGTGAACACTGAAGCTTTCTTT.

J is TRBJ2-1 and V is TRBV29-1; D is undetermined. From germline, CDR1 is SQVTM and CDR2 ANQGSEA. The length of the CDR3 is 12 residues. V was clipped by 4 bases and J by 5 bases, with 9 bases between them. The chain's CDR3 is CSVGSADNEQFF. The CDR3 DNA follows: TGCAGCGTTGGGTCGGCAGACAATGAGCAGTTCTTC.

The CDR3 region is CSARETAAVYGYTF. DNA of the CDR3: TGCAGTGCTAGAGAGACAGCGGCGGTCTATGGCTACACCTTC. The chain is built from TRBV20-1 and TRBJ1-2, with a weak D call TRBD1 (5 bases). Germline CDR1 reads DFQATT; CDR2 reads SNEGSKA (reference sequence). With 0 bases removed from V and 4 bases from J, the gap between germline ends came to 12 bases. This CDR3 is built from 14 residues.

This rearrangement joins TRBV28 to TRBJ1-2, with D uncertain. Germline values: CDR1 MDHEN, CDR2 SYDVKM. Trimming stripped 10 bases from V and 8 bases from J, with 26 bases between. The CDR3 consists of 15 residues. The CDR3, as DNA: TGTGCCACCGCCGAAATAAACGGGGAAGGGTTGGGCTACACCTTC. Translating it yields CATAEINGEGLGYTF.

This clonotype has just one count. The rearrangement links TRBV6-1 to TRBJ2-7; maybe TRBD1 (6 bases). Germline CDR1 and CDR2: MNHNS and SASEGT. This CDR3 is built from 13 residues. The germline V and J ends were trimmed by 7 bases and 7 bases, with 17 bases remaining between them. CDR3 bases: TGTGCCAGCAAACAGGGTCTATCGAGGGAGCAGTACTTC. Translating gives CASKQGLSREQYF.